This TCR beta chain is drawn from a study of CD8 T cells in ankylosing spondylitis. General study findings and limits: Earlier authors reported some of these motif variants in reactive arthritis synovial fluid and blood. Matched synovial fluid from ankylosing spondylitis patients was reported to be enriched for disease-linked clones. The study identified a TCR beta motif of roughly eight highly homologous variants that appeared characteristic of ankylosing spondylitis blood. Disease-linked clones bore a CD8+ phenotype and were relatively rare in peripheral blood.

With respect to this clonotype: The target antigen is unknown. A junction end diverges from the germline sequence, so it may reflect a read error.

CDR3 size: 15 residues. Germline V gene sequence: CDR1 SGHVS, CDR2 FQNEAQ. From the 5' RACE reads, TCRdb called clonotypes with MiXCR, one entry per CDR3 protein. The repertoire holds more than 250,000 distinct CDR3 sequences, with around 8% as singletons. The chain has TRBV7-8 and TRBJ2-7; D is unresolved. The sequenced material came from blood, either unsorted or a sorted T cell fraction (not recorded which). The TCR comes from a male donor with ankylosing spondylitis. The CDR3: CASRSSRAASFEQYF. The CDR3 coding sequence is TGTGCCAGCAGATCTTCGCGTGCAGCCTCCTTCGAGCAGTACTTC. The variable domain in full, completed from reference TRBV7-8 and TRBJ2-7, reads GAGVSQSPRYKVAKRGQDVALRCDPISGHVSLFWYQQALGQGPEFLTYFQNEAQLDKSGLPSDRFFAERPEGSVSTLKIQRTQQEDSAVYLCASRSSRAASFEQYFGPGTRLTVT.